This T cell receptor beta chain was documented in a study of blood T cell repertoires in COVID-19. Patients of the Seattle cohort, enrolled during active infection, were followed longitudinally. In the study's own analysis: Using reference gene primer amplification, nucleated cell counts were estimated. Generated by immunoSEQ multiplex PCR, the TCRdb table keeps only in-frame clones and is missing some. That table gives V, J and clone size, and the DNA gave D and trimming. The repertoire holds 270,000 or so clones, with roughly 84% as singletons. Germline CDR1 is MNHEY and CDR2 is SVGAGI. Unmatched junction bases numbered 3, after V lost 10 bases and J lost 2 bases. The CDR3 runs 13 residues.

The rearrangement joins TRBV6-5 to TRBJ2-1; 9 bases align to TRBD2. Specimen: peripheral blood. This clonotype was sampled from a human donor with COVID-19, enrolled during active disease. The donor label of this sample is uncertain. The CDR3 protein is CATSSGTYNEQFF. The CDR3 DNA sequence: TGTGCCACTTCTAGCGGGACCTACAATGAGCAGTTCTTC.